This T cell receptor beta chain appears in the sequencing data of a study of blood T cell repertoires in COVID-19. Study details: Researchers got acute and convalescent COVID-19 samples from the United States, Italy and Spain. From T cells, B-cell-depleted T cells, or PBMCs came the material, which was cDNA or gDNA.

From germline, CDR1 is SGDLS and CDR2 YYNGEE. This CDR3 is 16 amino acids long. V was pared by 0 bases and J by 0 bases, with 12 bases between. Authors' data handling: It was from reference gene primer amplification that nucleated cell counts were estimated. TCRdb keeps only in-frame clones here, not all; method: immunoSEQ multiplex PCR. V, J and clone size were drawn from that table, and D and trimming were deduced from the DNA. The sample consists of just over 70,000 clones, approximately 90% of them appearing once. This sequence originates from a human donor in a cohort sampled during active COVID-19. What was sequenced was peripheral blood. The chain joins TRBV9 to TRBJ1-1, with D possibly TRBD1 on 5 matching bases. The CDR3 coding sequence is TGTGCCAGCAGCGTAGACAAGGAGGGGATGAACACTGAAGCTTTCTTT. Translating it yields CASSVDKEGMNTEAFF.